This T cell receptor (beta chain) originates from a study of early T cells in non-severe SARS-CoV-2 infection. This clonotype was found many times. TCRdb redid the calling of the 5' RACE reads with MiXCR, one entry per CDR3 protein. The sample lists about 36,000 distinct CDR3 sequences, about 3.9% seen once, with approximately 9.1% in the top ten. V was trimmed by 1 base and J by 9 bases, leaving 7 bases between them. The CDR3 runs 12 residues. Looked up from germline, CDR1 is SEHNR and CDR2 is FQNEAQ (reference sequence). The sequencing input was whole blood. The V gene is TRBV7-9, the J gene TRBJ2-1; TRBD2 might be the D (5 bases). The TCR comes from an adult who was a healthcare worker with PCR-confirmed SARS-CoV-2 infection or an uninfected control (not recorded which). The CDR3 DNA is TGTGCCAGCAGCTTAGAGAGGGTTGAGCAGTTCTTC. Protein: CASSLERVEQFF.